This TCR beta chain was captured by sequencing in a study of blood T cell repertoires in COVID-19 (TCRdb year 2020). Study-level background: Samples from collaborators originated in the United States, Italy and Spain and spanned both the acute and convalescent phases of COVID-19. The prospective study material was composed of cDNA or gDNA derived from T cells, B-cell-depleted T cells, or PBMCs. The dataset comprised deeply sampled blood TCRbeta repertoires from subjects exposed to, actively infected with, or recovered from COVID-19. The repertoires were released in a freely available public database intended as a resource for research on the immune response to SARS-CoV-2. Samples were obtained from the ongoing ImmuneRACE study (first 160 participants) and from over 1,000 subjects provided by 6 global collaborators. A de-identified subject ID, COVID-19 status, age in years and sex were almost always included in the sample metadata. Where available, HLA class I and class II types were obtained from metadata supplied by the sample provider rather than from assay-based typing.

The investigation overall reported the following: Clinical and demographic metadata were provided uncurated, with the amount varying by source and participant.

TCRbeta CDR3 regions were amplified from genomic DNA by means of the immunoSEQ Assay, a bias-controlled multiplex PCR. Processing in the source paper ran as follows. Within the assay, amplification of reference gene primers was used to estimate how many nucleated cells each sample contained. Sequence reads were collapsed and filtered to measure the absolute abundance of every unique TCRbeta CDR3 rearrangement. Productive Simpson clonality was computed per sample as the square root of Simpson's diversity index over productive rearrangements. Held by TCRdb, this immuneACCESS table contains in-frame sequences only and omits some clones. Under half of the omission traces to an unresolved V gene where checked; the cause of the rest is unknown. V, J and clone size reflect that table, while D and trimming were determined from the DNA. Counted in this sample were 350,000 to 400,000 clones; roughly 89% of them appeared once. Jointly, the top ten make up around 1.7% of the sample.

Its CDR3 holds 13 amino acids, cysteine through phenylalanine. Here the CDR3 DNA is all that survives: 39 bases in frame from base 1. Between the V and J ends, shortened by 1 base and 4 bases respectively, the junction contains 5 bases. According to the germline V gene, CDR1 reads KGHSH and CDR2 reads LQKENI. In the case of this clone: Its antigen target is currently unknown. No qualities accompany the bases; no much larger clone lies one base away. This sample includes further DNA sequences coding for the same CDR3.

Participants in the prospective study were aged about 18 to 95 years, lived in approximately 26 United States geographic areas, and enrolled through a virtual design. Cohort assignment in the prospective study relied on participant-reported clinical history from a screening survey and a study questionnaire. For ImmuneRACE Cohort 3, a participant was defined as recovered based on two consecutive negative NP/OP PCR tests, clearance by a healthcare professional, or resolution of symptoms. In the prospective study, mobile phlebotomists collected whole blood, serum and a nasopharyngeal or oropharyngeal swab from each participant. Prospective study participants could optionally give additional blood draws and questionnaires over an approximately 2-month period. Blood samples from the prospective study were shipped frozen or at room temperature prior to DNA extraction.

Here the chain combines TRBV18 and TRBJ1-5, and possibly TRBD1, on 5 matching bases. The receptor was isolated from a woman aged 25-40 years who had recovered from COVID-19. Sequenced input: PBMCs or T cells enriched from blood (not recorded which). Here the CDR3 is given as CASSPQGNQPQHF. The DNA sequence follows: TGTGCCAGCTCACCACAGGGGAATCAGCCCCAGCATTTT.